This T cell receptor (beta chain) was captured by sequencing in a study (dated by TCRdb to between 2015 and 2016). V is cut back by 2 bases and J by 2 bases, with 6 bases in the junction unmatched. Counted from cysteine to phenylalanine, this CDR3 has 16 amino acids. The retained sequence is limited to the CDR3, 48 bases, with the frame set at the first base. Via the germline V gene, CDR1 is SGHAT and CDR2 FQNNGV. Remarks on this clonotype: Its binding antigen is unknown. No much larger clone is present one base from it, and per-base qualities are unavailable.

Libraries were constructed by RT-PCR. TCRdb shows the sequencer as Illumina MiSeq. TCRdb ran its own pipeline on the public reads, namely fastp trimming at Q25 and MiXCR clone calling, and kept in-frame beta chains. Every CDR3 protein is listed once, alongside the most common genes and DNA of its rows. Counted in this sample were almost 700,000 distinct CDR3 sequences; 13% to 15% of them appeared once. The leading ten clones occupy around 3.3% of the sample. The sequence came from a female donor in good health, serving as a healthy control. The chain employs TRBV11-2 and TRBJ2-5, and 9 junctional nucleotides match TRBD2. The specimen was memory CD4+ T cells from blood. The DNA reads as follows: TGTGCCAGCAGCTTATCTGGCGGGGGGGTGCAAGAGACCCAGTACTTC. It encodes CASSLSGGGVQETQYF.